The sequence of this T cell receptor beta chain was determined in a study of early T cells in non-severe SARS-CoV-2 infection. Turning to the study itself: Sequencing targeted bulk RNA from unsorted whole blood, leaving chains unpaired.

A remark on this clonotype: Its cognate antigen is unknown.

V was clipped by 11 bases and J by 6 bases; unmatched bases: 14. The germline V gene has CDR1 MDHEN and CDR2 SYDVKM. This CDR3 has 14 residues. Study conclusions and caveats: Reliance on VDJdb matching favored anti-spike CD8 responses; private and CD4 specificities were missed.

Individually, cDNA molecules had unique molecular identifiers attached to them. MiXCR, applied by TCRdb to the 5' RACE reads, yields one record per CDR3 protein. Among about 52,000 distinct CDR3 sequences listed, 11% were seen once. The clonotype comes from an adult who was a healthcare worker with PCR-confirmed SARS-CoV-2 infection or an uninfected control (not recorded which). Sequenced: whole blood. V is TRBV28 and J is TRBJ2-7, with TRBD1 identical over 9 bases. CDR3 amino acids: CAGGSRTGVREQYF. Written as DNA, the CDR3 is TGTGCCGGGGGGTCCAGGACAGGGGTTCGCGAGCAGTACTTC.